This T cell receptor (beta chain) was sequenced during a study of CD8+ T cells in alopecia areata. Study-wide findings and caveats: Higher clonality than in normal scalp was seen in lesional scalp, especially alopecia totalis/universalis. In scalp samples, resident alphabeta T cells of normal skin are also sequenced.

cDNA reverse transcribed from extracted RNA served as the sequencing template. TCRdb's table, derived via immunoSEQ multiplex PCR, lists solely in-frame clones and lacks some. The table has roughly 150,000 clones, 62% seen once; the top ten hold 36%. V lost 4 bases to trimming and J lost 4 bases; unmatched junction nucleotides: 4. Germline-derived CDR1 and CDR2 are SQVTM and ANQGSEA. This CDR3 has 13 residues. As for this clone: What it binds is unknown.

This TCR came from a human donor in good health. Material for sequencing was CD8+ T cells sorted from blood. The chain carries TRBV29-1 and TRBJ2-1; 7 nucleotides match TRBD2. CDR3: CSVVRAGYNEQFF. For the CDR3, the DNA is TGCAGCGTTGTTCGAGCGGGGTACAATGAGCAGTTCTTC.